Here is one T cell receptor beta chain with its context. As yet, its antigen is unknown. The data originate from a study of radiotherapy plus CTLA-4 blockade in lung cancer. Study in general: Among patients, around 18% showed objective responses, and 30% to 35% had disease control.

The germline CDR1 and CDR2 sequences are SGHKS and YYEKEE (reference sequence). The CDR3 has 15 residues. Trimming removed 2 bases from V and 6 bases from J; junction bases left unmatched: 9. The protocol was immunoSEQ multiplex PCR, while the TCRdb copy is restricted to in-frame clones and leaves out a portion. The sample has about 28,000 clones, approximately 80% seen once. In chemo-refractory metastatic non-small-cell lung cancer, patients got ipilimumab CTLA-4 blockade together with focal radiation. Study results and caveats: TCR clones originating in tumors grew in number in blood after radiotherapy plus ipilimumab. Early clone dynamics of blood T cells, plus interferon-beta, reportedly predicted response best.

The chain couples TRBV5-5 to TRBJ2-3, with 7 positions matching TRBD1. This receptor was identified in a human donor with non-small cell lung cancer that progressed on radiotherapy plus ipilimumab. Source: peripheral blood, taken from a patient treated with radiotherapy plus ipilimumab. CDR3 sequence: CASSLRGGDSDTQYF. As DNA, the CDR3 is TGTGCCAGCAGCTTAAGAGGGGGCGACTCGGATACGCAGTATTTT.